The clone carrying this T cell receptor (beta chain) was seen more than once but under ten times. No antigen is known for it. Spiking of synthetic TCR analog templates was performed in each PCR. The data were produced by immunoSEQ multiplex PCR, yet TCRdb's version contains in-frame clones alone and is incomplete. This sample yields roughly 56,000 clones, of which approximately 80% are seen a single time; 4.5% belongs to the top ten. This sample stems from a study of PD-L1 blockade in urothelial cancer. For the study at large: Male patients with bladder-origin urothelial cancer numbered about nine tenths of the roughly 30. Blood analysis took place 3 weeks (second dose) and 6 weeks after treatment start. Study-level points and caveats: Durable-benefit patients showed greater tumor-associated blood clone expansion at 3 weeks.

From germline, CDR1 is MNHNY and CDR2 SVGAGI (reference sequence). The CDR3 has 16 amino acids. Trimming took 2 bases from V and 5 from J; bases not matched to a gene: 8. The clonotype originates from a man aged 70-80 years with urothelial cancer. This specimen consisted of PBMCs, obtained around atezolizumab (anti-PD-L1) treatment. V is TRBV6-6 and J is TRBJ1-5; 8 nucleotides align to TRBD1. CDR3 protein: CASSYPSGQDYQPQHF. CDR3 bases: TGTGCCAGCAGTTACCCCTCGGGACAGGACTATCAGCCCCAGCATTTT.